Shown below are 26 T cell receptor beta chains from a single sample sequenced in a study of blood T cell repertoires in COVID-19. Sequencing was performed with immunoSEQ multiplex PCR; in TCRdb, only in-frame clones are kept and a portion is missing. The table lists tens of thousands of clones, about 80% of them singletons, with 4% to 6% in the top ten. What was sequenced was peripheral blood. These TCRs come from a woman aged 70-85 years with acute or convalescent COVID-19.

This chain joins TRBV9 and TRBJ2-3, with D unresolved. Germline V gives CDR1 SGDLS, CDR2 YYNGEE. The CDR3 covers 15 residues. The germline V and J ends were trimmed by 0 bases and 6 bases, with 14 bases remaining between them. The CDR3 here is CASSVGGAPGDTQYF. DNA of the CDR3: TGTGCCAGCAGCGTAGGCGGAGCCCCCGGGGATACGCAGTATTTT.

The chain couples TRBV6-1 to TRBJ1-1; the D is unclear. The V end lost 0 bases, the J end lost 8 bases, and 7 bases lay between the germline ends. The germline V gene has CDR1 MNHNS and CDR2 SASEGT. The length of the CDR3 is 12 residues. This CDR3 is CASSEALTEAFF. CDR3 sequence (DNA): TGTGCCAGCAGTGAAGCCTTGACAGAAGCTTTCTTT.

This clone was seen once. The CDR3 protein is CASGSHSRGDNEQFF. Written as DNA, the CDR3 is TGTGCTAGTGGTTCCCACTCCCGGGGGGACAATGAGCAGTTCTTC. The V and J genes are TRBV12-5 and TRBJ2-1; 7 bases map to TRBD2. The CDR3 is 15 amino acids. Per germline, CDR1 LGHNT and CDR2 FRNRAP. V shed 4 bases, J shed 5 bases, and the junction held 8 bases outside the gene matches.

This chain joins TRBV24-1 and TRBJ1-4, with D unclear. Trimming stripped 7 bases from V and 3 bases from J, with 8 bases between. CDR3 length: 13 residues. Per germline, CDR1 KGHDR and CDR2 SFDVKD. The CDR3 here is CATRDTANEKLFF. CDR3 coding DNA: TGTGCCACCAGAGACACGGCTAATGAAAAACTGTTTTTT.

The chain combines TRBV7-3 with TRBJ1-2; D might be TRBD1 (6 bases). The CDR3 extends over 12 amino acids. Germline V gene data show CDR1 as SGHTA and CDR2 as FQGTGA. V gave up 5 bases and J gave up 6 bases, with 10 bases separating them. In DNA, the CDR3 is TGTGCCAGCAGCGCGACAGGAGATGGCTACACCTTC. Its translation: CASSATGDGYTF.

J is TRBJ2-2 and V is TRBV14; 7 bases are shared with TRBD1. Germline lookup yields CDR1 SGHDN and CDR2 FVKESK. The ends lost 0 bases at V and 0 bases at J; junction bases unmatched: 10. CDR3 length: 19 residues. In DNA form, the CDR3 reads TGTGCCAGCAGCCAAGAAGCTTTAGGGGGCTCCACGAACACCGGGGAGCTGTTTTTT. This translates into CASSQEALGGSTNTGELFF.

The chain has TRBV4-1 and TRBJ1-2; D perhaps matches TRBD1 (5 bases). V lost 1 base to trimming and J lost 4 bases, with 10 bases between them. The CDR3 is 14 residues long. The germline gives CDR1 MGHRA, CDR2 YSYEKL. The CDR3: CASSQGSGFYGYTF. The DNA of the CDR3 is TGCGCCAGCAGCCAAGGGTCAGGGTTCTATGGCTACACCTTC.

The chain employs TRBV28 and TRBJ1-2; D call uncertain. V gave up 2 bases and J gave up 4 bases, with 5 bases separating them. The germline V gene has CDR1 MDHEN and CDR2 SYDVKM. CDR3 length: 12 amino acids. The CDR3 nucleotides are TGTGCCAGCAGTTTAATGAGCTATGGCTACACCTTC. Protein sequence: CASSLMSYGYTF.

The chain couples TRBV27 to TRBJ2-4; 7 positions agree with TRBD1. In germline, CDR1 is MNHEY, CDR2 SMNVEV (reference sequence). The CDR3 is made up of 18 amino acids. Trimming removed 0 bases from V and 0 bases from J; junction bases left unmatched: 8. DNA for the CDR3: TGTGCCAGCAGTTTATCGGGGGACAGACAACTAGCCAAAAACATTCAGTACTTC. It specifies CASSLSGDRQLAKNIQYF.

A few counts support this clone. This chain connects TRBV5-1 to TRBJ1-6, with 10 bases fitting TRBD1. The V gene's germline CDR1 is SGHRS and CDR2 YFSETQ. The CDR3 has 16 residues. J gave up 4 bases and V 4 bases, and 5 bases lay outside the gene matches. CDR3 DNA: TGCGCCAGCAGCCTAGGGACAGGGGAATATAATTCACCCCTCCACTTT. This translates into CASSLGTGEYNSPLHF.

The rearrangement links TRBV15 to TRBJ2-1; D may be TRBD2 (5 bases). Per the germline V gene, CDR1 is LNHNV and CDR2 is YYDKDF (reference sequence). Trimming removed 3 bases at V and 0 bases at J, with 12 bases between. The CDR3 is 16 amino acids. CDR3 nucleotides: TGTGCCACCAGCAGGGGAGCCTATGGCTCCTACAATGAGCAGTTCTTC. This gives the protein CATSRGAYGSYNEQFF.

The J gene is TRBJ1-6, the V gene TRBV5-1; 7 bases line up with TRBD1. Trimming at V came to 0 bases and at J to 7 bases, leaving 7 bases not matched to a gene. CDR3 length: 16 amino acids. CDR1 and CDR2 (germline): SGHRS, YFSETQ. CDR3 bases: TGCGCCAGCAGCTTGGAACAGGGGTTGGGGAATTCACCCCTCCACTTT. Its translation: CASSLEQGLGNSPLHF.

The chain uses TRBV12-3 or TRBV12-4 and TRBJ1-1; D is undetermined. Trimming removed 5 bases at V and 0 bases at J, with 7 bases between. The CDR3 runs 13 residues. The CDR3: CASSLRVNTEAFF. The DNA for the CDR3 is TGTGCCAGCAGTCTTAGAGTGAACACTGAAGCTTTCTTT.

This clone occurred once. The chain is built from TRBV28 and TRBJ1-5; D may be TRBD1 (5 bases). The CDR3 totals 16 residues. The ends were cut back, 7 bases at V and 0 bases at J, with 16 bases in the middle. Per germline, CDR1 MDHEN and CDR2 SYDVKM. The CDR3 DNA sequence: TGTGCCAGCATGACAGTCTATGATTATAGCAATCAGCCCCAGCATTTT. Translation gives CASMTVYDYSNQPQHF.

The V call is TRBV6-4, the J call TRBJ1-2; perhaps TRBD1 as D (6 bases). The CDR3 covers 15 residues. Germline V gene data show CDR1 as MRHNA and CDR2 as SNTAGT. With 10 bases removed from V and 6 bases from J, the gap between germline ends came to 24 bases. This CDR3 is CATIEYRDRANGYTF. The CDR3 DNA sequence: TGTGCCACCATCGAATACAGGGACCGGGCGAATGGCTACACCTTC.

V gene TRBV20-1 combines with J gene TRBJ1-5; D gene ambiguous. V lost 3 bases and J lost 7, with 10 bases in between. This CDR3 comprises 12 residues. Per germline, CDR1 DFQATT and CDR2 SNEGSKA (reference sequence). The CDR3 region is CSASFAGQPQHF. The CDR3, as DNA: TGCAGTGCTAGTTTTGCGGGACAGCCCCAGCATTTT.

This chain uses TRBV7-2 with TRBJ2-3; 9 nucleotides match TRBD2. There are 19 residues in the CDR3. The V gene's germline CDR1 is SGHTA and CDR2 FQGNSA. Trimming cost V 2 bases and J 2 bases; bases outside gene matches: 14. CDR3 residues: CASSLPLNLAGENTDTQYF. As DNA, the CDR3 is TGTGCCAGCAGCTTACCACTCAATTTAGCGGGGGAAAACACAGATACGCAGTATTTT.

The gene calls are TRBV11-1 and TRBJ1-2; 7 bases are shared with TRBD1. V was clipped by 5 bases and J by 4 bases; unmatched bases: 13. The germline CDR1 and CDR2 sequences are SGHAT and FQDESV (reference sequence). The CDR3 is made up of 16 amino acids. In DNA form, the CDR3 reads TGTGCCAGCAGCCCCCCCGGGATTGGACAGGCCTATGGCTACACCTTC. This encodes CASSPPGIGQAYGYTF.

This chain uses TRBV5-5 with TRBJ2-3, with 7 bases matching TRBD1. V shed 0 bases, J shed 1 base, and the junction held 5 bases outside the gene matches. Germline CDR1 reads SGHKS; CDR2 reads YYEKEE (reference sequence). CDR3 length: 16 amino acids. CDR3 coding DNA: TGTGCCAGCAGCTTGGCGACAGGGCCGGGCACAGATACGCAGTATTTT. This translates into CASSLATGPGTDTQYF.

The rearrangement links TRBV6-5 to TRBJ1-3, with TRBD1 as a possible D gene (6 bases). CDR1 is MNHEY, CDR2 SVGAGI, per germline. This CDR3 comprises 15 residues. Trimming shortened V by 6 bases and J by 4 bases, and 16 bases separated the two germline ends. Written as DNA, the CDR3 is TGTGCCAGCAGCCTTGGGACATCTTCCGGAAACACCATATATTTT. Its protein product is CASSLGTSSGNTIYF.

The chain links TRBV9 to TRBJ1-4; D unclear. CDR3 size: 14 residues. With 0 bases removed from V and 8 bases from J, the gap between germline ends came to 11 bases. Germline V lookup: CDR1 SGDLS, CDR2 YYNGEE. The CDR3 here is CASSVGSAYEKLFF. The CDR3 DNA reads TGTGCCAGCAGCGTAGGATCCGCCTACGAAAAACTGTTTTTT.

CDR3 sequence reads: CASSLNRGNTEAFF. DNA for the CDR3: TGCGCCAGCAGTCTTAACAGGGGGAACACTGAAGCTTTCTTT. The chain uses TRBV23-1 and TRBJ1-1; TRBD1 aligns across 7 bases. TRBV23-1 is an ORF for which the function is uncertain. Unmatched junction bases numbered 3, after V lost 4 bases and J lost 1 base. The CDR3 is 14 amino acids.

Here the CDR3 reads CASSVRGGADEQFF. CDR3 coding DNA: TGTGCCAGCAGCGTACGCGGGGGGGCCGATGAGCAGTTCTTC. This sequence joins TRBV9 and TRBJ2-1, with 9 bases lining up with TRBD2. Looked up from germline, CDR1 is SGDLS and CDR2 is YYNGEE. The CDR3 is 14 residues long. The V and J ends lost 1 base and 8 bases, in that order; junction bases with no gene match: 4.

This sequence joins TRBV6-1 and TRBJ1-1, with D unresolved. The CDR3 loop spans 13 amino acids. Germline V gene sequence: CDR1 MNHNS, CDR2 SASEGT. V shed 0 bases and J shed 4 bases, with 6 bases lying between them. The CDR3 here is CASSEARGTEAFF. The CDR3 nucleotides read TGTGCCAGCAGTGAAGCGCGAGGCACTGAAGCTTTCTTT.

The chain links TRBV2 to TRBJ1-5; D perhaps matches TRBD1 (5 bases). The CDR3 runs to 15 residues. Germline assignment: CDR1 SNHLY and CDR2 FYNNEI. V was cut by 7 bases and J by 4 bases, with 17 bases left in between. The DNA of the CDR3 is TGTGCCAGCATGGGATCGGGCAGGGTAAATCAGCCCCAGCATTTT. As protein: CASMGSGRVNQPQHF. The full variable domain, its missing parts supplied by reference TRBV2 and TRBJ1-5, is EPEVTQTPSHQVTQMGQEVILRCVPISNHLYFYWYRQILGQKVEFLVSFYNNEISEKSEIFDDQFSVERPDGSNFTLKIRSTKLEDSAMYFCASMGSGRVNQPQHFGDGTRLSIL.

The chain has TRBV7-9 and TRBJ1-4, with TRBD1 matching over 7 bases. The CDR3 covers 14 residues. With V trimmed by 6 bases and J by 7 bases, 8 bases remained unmatched. The V gene's germline CDR1 is SEHNR and CDR2 FQNEAQ (reference sequence). The DNA for the CDR3 is TGTGCCAGCAGAAATCAGGGGGATGGTGAAAAACTGTTTTTT. Protein: CASRNQGDGEKLFF.